This TCR beta chain was identified in a study of shared clonotypes between healthy human individuals. Clones were read by immunoSEQ multiplex PCR, and TCRdb kept only the in-frame ones, dropping some. Of around 100,000 clones in the sample, 67% were seen once. The CDR3 has 14 amino acids. Deletions cut 4 bases from V and 1 base from J, with 8 bases between. CDR1 and CDR2 (germline): SEHNR, FQNEAQ (reference sequence). Sequenced: memory CD8+ T cells sorted from blood. Sample subset: CD45RO+ cells pooled with CCR7-negative TemRA cells. The chain links TRBV7-9 to TRBJ1-5; no definite D call. The TCR originated in a man aged 25-40 years in good health. The CDR3 here is CASSSEKSNQPQHF. In nucleotides, the CDR3 is TGTGCCAGCAGCTCAGAAAAGAGCAATCAGCCCCAGCATTTT.